Listed below are T cell receptor beta chains from one sample, sequenced in a study of blood T cell repertoires in COVID-19. Libraries were prepared by immunoSEQ multiplex PCR; TCRdb keeps only in-frame clonotypes and omits some of them. The sample includes around 220,000 clones, about nine tenths of them seen just once. Sequenced input: peripheral blood. The receptors stem from a woman aged 50 to 60 with acute or convalescent COVID-19. The CDR3 runs from the conserved cysteine through the conserved F or W. D genes are given only for firm matches. Clone size appears in some rows only: once, few, many, or a class for an expanded clone.

>NA|TRBJ2-1|TRBD1|TRBV7-8
TGTGCCAGCAGCCCAGGGGGCCAGATTCGCAATGAGCAGTTCTTC
CASSPGGQIRNEQFF
>NA|TRBJ2-3|TRBD2|TRBV15
TGTGCCACCAGCAGGGTTCTAGCGGCACTGACAGATACGCAGTATTTT
CATSRVLAALTDTQYF
>once|TRBJ1-2|NA|TRBV24-1
TGTGCCACCAGTGGGGGGCCGACCCCTGATGGCTACACCTTC
CATSGGPTPDGYTF
>NA|TRBJ2-1|TRBD1|TRBV5-1
TGCGCCAGCAGCTTGGCGCAGGGGGCTGTAAGTGAGCAGTTCTTC
CASSLAQGAVSEQFF
>NA|TRBJ2-1|TRBD2|TRBV5-1
TGCGCCAGCAGCTTGTCGGGGGGTTCCTACAATGAGCAGTTCTTC
CASSLSGGSYNEQFF
>NA|TRBJ2-5|NA|TRBV9
TGTGCCAGCAGCACCGGGAGTCAAGAGACCCAGTACTTC
CASSTGSQETQYF
>NA|TRBJ2-1|TRBD2|TRBV12-5
TGTGCTAGTCGAAATAGTCTGTTGGGGACTAACAATGAGCAGTTCTTC
CASRNSLLGTNNEQFF
>NA|TRBJ1-1|NA|TRBV10-3
TGTGCCATCAGTGGGGCGGGGGTCACTGAAGCTTTCTTT
CAISGAGVTEAFF
>NA|TRBJ2-5|TRBD2|TRBV6-2/TRBV6-3
TGTGCCAGCAGCCCCCAGGGGGCTAGCGGGAGGGGATTAGGAGAGACCCAGTACTTC
CASSPQGASGRGLGETQYF
>NA|TRBJ2-2|TRBD1|TRBV11-2
TGTGCCAGCAGCTTAGAACAGGGGATAGTCGGGGAGCTGTTTTTT
CASSLEQGIVGELFF
>few|TRBJ2-2|NA|TRBV30
TGTGCCTGGAGGGCCAGGGCCAGCGGGGAGCTGTTTTTT
CAWRARASGELFF
>NA|TRBJ1-6|NA|TRBV7-9
TGTGCCAGCAGCGCAGGGGTGGTGGCTGATTCACCCCTCCACTTT
CASSAGVVADSPLHF
>NA|TRBJ1-1|NA|TRBV6-5
TGTGCCAGCAGGGGCCTGGACAGAAACACTGAAGCTTTCTTT
CASRGLDRNTEAFF
>NA|TRBJ2-1|TRBD1|TRBV19
TGTGCCAGTAGTATATCGGGACAGGGGGGAGTAAATGAGCAGTTCTTC
CASSISGQGGVNEQFF
>NA|TRBJ2-1|NA|TRBV24-1
TGTGCCACCAGGCAACGTGCCCCTAAGCTGAGCTCCTACAATGAGCAGTTCTTC
CATRQRAPKLSSYNEQFF
>NA|TRBJ1-5|NA|TRBV19
TGTGCCAGTCGAACAGGTTTGGGGAATCAGCCCCAGCATTTT
CASRTGLGNQPQHF
>NA|TRBJ2-7|TRBD1|TRBV11-2
TGTGCCAGCAGACCCACCTCCGGGACAGGGCCCGAGCAGTACTTC
CASRPTSGTGPEQYF
>NA|TRBJ2-5|TRBD1|TRBV6-6
TGTGCCAGCACCCATAGGGACAGGGGACAAGAGACCCAGTACTTC
CASTHRDRGQETQYF
>NA|TRBJ1-4|NA|TRBV5-1
TGCGCCAGCAGCTTGGCCCGGGGGGTCCACGAAAAACTGTTTTTT
CASSLARGVHEKLFF
>NA|TRBJ1-2|TRBD1|TRBV20-1
TGCAGTGCTAGTAAAGACAGGGGGTCCGATGGCTACACCTTC
CSASKDRGSDGYTF
>NA|TRBJ2-3|NA|TRBV6-1
TGTGCCAGCACTGAAATAAGGTTGGCGGGATTCAGCACAGATACGCAGTATTTT
CASTEIRLAGFSTDTQYF
>once|TRBJ2-5|NA|TRBV7-8
TGTGCCAGCAGCTTAGCCGGGATGGAGACCCAGTACTTC
CASSLAGMETQYF
>NA|TRBJ2-2|TRBD1|TRBV4-1
TGCGCCAGCAGCCCATGGACAGGGCCCGGGGAGCTGTTTTTT
CASSPWTGPGELFF
>NA|TRBJ1-1|NA|TRBV13
TGTGCCAGCAGCCTAGATGGGGGGGACACTGAAGCTTTCTTT
CASSLDGGDTEAFF
>NA|TRBJ2-6|NA|TRBV4-3
TGCGCCAGCAGCCAGGCTGACGATGGACTCTCTGGGGCCAACGTCCTGACTTTC
CASSQADDGLSGANVLTF
>NA|TRBJ1-6|TRBD1|TRBV5-1
TGCGCCAGCAGCTTGGCGGCAGGGGGTTCTCTCGCCTATAATTCACCCCTCCACTTT
CASSLAAGGSLAYNSPLHF
>NA|TRBJ2-1|TRBD2|TRBV7-9
TGTGCCAGCAGCTTAGGGATAACTAGCGGGAGAGGGGCCTACAATGAGCAGTTCTTC
CASSLGITSGRGAYNEQFF
>NA|TRBJ2-1|NA|TRBV11-2
TGTGCCAGCAGCCCCAGGACTGGAATCCTCTCCTACAATGAGCAGTTCTTC
CASSPRTGILSYNEQFF
>NA|TRBJ2-7|NA|TRBV19
TGTGCCAGTAGTAAAACAGGTCAGAGCTCCTACGAGCAGTACTTC
CASSKTGQSSYEQYF
>NA|TRBJ1-1|TRBD1|TRBV3-1/TRBV3-2
TGTGCCAGCAGGGCGGGACAGTCAAAAACTGAAGCTTTCTTT
CASRAGQSKTEAFF
>NA|TRBJ1-5|NA|TRBV19
TGTGCCAGTAGTATTATTGGCAGAAACAATCAGCCCCAGCATTTT
CASSIIGRNNQPQHF
>NA|TRBJ2-1|TRBD2|TRBV11-2
TGTGCCAACATGAGGCGGGAGGGCCGGAGCTATGAGCAGTTCTTC
CANMRREGRSYEQFF
>NA|TRBJ2-7|NA|TRBV3-1/TRBV3-2
TGTGCCAGCAGCCAAGAGCGCGGCAGGGGAATGTCCTACGAGCAGTACTTC
CASSQERGRGMSYEQYF
>NA|TRBJ2-5|NA|TRBV7-7
TGTGCCAGCAGCTTAGAGGGGCAGAGCCAAGAGACCCAGTACTTC
CASSLEGQSQETQYF
>NA|TRBJ1-1|NA|TRBV29-1
TGCAGCGTTGAGCCTCAGGCAGACACTGAAGCTTTCTTT
CSVEPQADTEAFF
>NA|TRBJ1-6|NA|TRBV12-5
TGTGCTAGTGGCCTCGGACAGAATAATTCACCCCTCCACTTT
CASGLGQNNSPLHF
>NA|TRBJ2-2|TRBD2|TRBV3-1/TRBV3-2
TGTGCCAGCAGCCCCCGCGGGAGTTCGGACACCGGGGAGCTGTTTTTT
CASSPRGSSDTGELFF
>NA|TRBJ2-2|TRBD1|TRBV14
TGTGCCAGCAGCCAAAGGGACAGGGCTAACACCGGGGAGCTGTTTTTT
CASSQRDRANTGELFF
>once|TRBJ1-1|NA|TRBV18
TGTGCCAGCTCACCGCTGGAGGCGCAAAACACTGAAGCTTTCTTT
CASSPLEAQNTEAFF
>NA|TRBJ2-6|NA|TRBV29-1
TGCAGCGCCGCAGGGTCTGGGGCCAACGTCCTGACTTTC
CSAAGSGANVLTF
>NA|TRBJ1-4|NA|TRBV7-2
TGTGCCAGCAGCCCCAAGGGGGGGAATGAAAAACTGTTTTTT
CASSPKGGNEKLFF
>NA|TRBJ1-2|TRBD1|TRBV5-4
TGTGCCAGCAGCCCGGGACAGGGGGGGTATGGCTACACCTTC
CASSPGQGGYGYTF
>NA|TRBJ1-5|NA|TRBV29-1
TGCAGCGTTGGCCAGAGCGATCAGCCCCAGCATTTT
CSVGQSDQPQHF
>NA|TRBJ2-7|NA|TRBV21-1
TGTGCCAGCAGCGCCTCGTCCGGGACAGGGGTTTCGACCTACGAGCAGTACTTC
CASSASSGTGVSTYEQYF
>NA|TRBJ1-1|NA|TRBV11-2
TGTGCCAGCAGCCCTTCGGGGGGCGGAAGCACTGAAGCTTTCTTT
CASSPSGGGSTEAFF
>NA|TRBJ1-1|TRBD1|TRBV14
TGTGCCAGCAGCCTTCTCAGACAGGGGATCGTGAACACTGAAGCTTTCTTT
CASSLLRQGIVNTEAFF
>NA|TRBJ1-2|NA|TRBV12-3/TRBV12-4
TGTGCCAGCAGTTTTGGGGAGAACTATGGCTACACCTTC
CASSFGENYGYTF
>NA|TRBJ2-2|TRBD2|TRBV5-4
TGTGCCAGCAGCCCTGGACTAGTGAAGAACACCGGGGAGCTGTTTTTT
CASSPGLVKNTGELFF
>NA|TRBJ1-5|TRBD1|TRBV19
TGTGCCAGTAGTATTAAGACAGGGGCCAATCAGCCCCAGCATTTT
CASSIKTGANQPQHF
>NA|TRBJ2-7|TRBD2|TRBV10-3
TGTGCCATCAGGAGGACTAGCGGATCCTACGAGCAGTACTTC
CAIRRTSGSYEQYF
>NA|TRBJ2-3|NA|TRBV3-1/TRBV3-2
TGTGCCAGCAGCTTTACCAAGGGGGTGAGCACAGATACGCAGTATTTT
CASSFTKGVSTDTQYF
>once|TRBJ1-2|NA|TRBV14
TGTGCCAGCAGCCAAGAGAGAACCGGGAAGGGTGGCTACACCTTC
CASSQERTGKGGYTF
>NA|TRBJ2-1|NA|TRBV5-6
TGTGCCAGCAGCTTCTGGCGGGCGGATGAGCAGTTCTTC
CASSFWRADEQFF
>NA|TRBJ1-4|NA|TRBV29-1
TGCAGCGTTGACCGGGGAGAAAAACTGTTTTTT
CSVDRGEKLFF
>NA|TRBJ1-5|TRBD1|TRBV10-3
TGTGCTATCAGCCGGGGACAGGGGAATCAGCCCCAGCATTTT
CAISRGQGNQPQHF
>NA|TRBJ2-7|NA|TRBV7-9
TGTGCCAGCACCCTTAGCGGAGCCTACGAGCAGTACTTC
CASTLSGAYEQYF
>NA|TRBJ2-3|TRBD2|TRBV5-5
TGTGCCAGCAGCTTGGGACTAGCAATAACGCAGTATTTT
CASSLGLAITQYF
>NA|TRBJ1-5|NA|TRBV6-5
TGTGCCAGTGACATGTCCCGCAATCAGCCCCAGCATTTT
CASDMSRNQPQHF